One sample yielded the 20 T cell receptor beta chains listed below, sequenced in a study of blood T cell repertoires in COVID-19. Only in-frame clones appear in the TCRdb table, and some are missing; sequencing was by immunoSEQ multiplex PCR. This table holds about 300,000 clones, around 84% found once. Sequencing was performed on peripheral blood. Receptors originate from a human donor with COVID-19, enrolled during active disease. The donor label of this sample is uncertain.

This rearrangement joins TRBV6-6 to TRBJ2-5; 11 bases line up with TRBD2. The germline V gene has CDR1 MNHNY and CDR2 SVGAGI (reference sequence). V was pared by 5 bases and J by 3 bases, with 5 bases of the junction left unmatched. There are 15 residues in the CDR3. The chain's CDR3 is CASSPLAGGKETQYF. The DNA for the CDR3 is TGTGCCAGCAGTCCCTTAGCGGGAGGGAAAGAGACCCAGTACTTC.

This chain connects TRBV4-1 to TRBJ1-5; D remains unclear. Germline V gives CDR1 MGHRA, CDR2 YSYEKL. The CDR3 runs to 13 residues. Deletions cut 1 base from V and 6 bases from J, with 7 bases between. The CDR3 here is CASSQVLGQPQHF. CDR3 nucleotides: TGCGCCAGCAGCCAAGTGCTAGGTCAGCCCCAGCATTTT.

V and J are TRBV28 and TRBJ1-2; D gene unclear. There are 12 residues in the CDR3. CDR1 MDHEN and CDR2 SYDVKM come from the germline V gene. The V end lost 6 bases, the J end lost 0 bases, and 5 bases lay between the germline ends. CDR3 sequence reads: CASRSANYGYTF. The CDR3 DNA follows: TGTGCCAGCAGGTCAGCTAACTATGGCTACACCTTC.

The chain has TRBV19 and TRBJ1-4; 7 positions match TRBD1. Germline V lookup: CDR1 LNHDA, CDR2 SQIVND (reference sequence). With 5 bases clipped from V and 2 bases from J, the junction kept 11 bases outside the gene matches. CDR3 length: 17 amino acids. CDR3 region: CASSRQPTGQTNEKLFF. DNA for the CDR3: TGTGCCAGTAGTCGCCAACCGACGGGACAGACTAATGAAAAACTGTTTTTT.

V gene TRBV27 combines with J gene TRBJ2-3; D call uncertain. The V gene lost 0 bases and the J gene lost 0 bases, with 7 bases spanning the gap. CDR3 length: 15 residues. Germline V lookup: CDR1 MNHEY, CDR2 SMNVEV (reference sequence). This CDR3 is CASSLSAASTDTQYF. The CDR3 DNA reads as TGTGCCAGCAGTTTATCCGCGGCCAGCACAGATACGCAGTATTTT.

J is TRBJ2-1 and V is TRBV5-4; TRBD2 matches at 7 bases. V lost 4 bases to trimming and J lost 6 bases; unmatched junction nucleotides: 10. The length of the CDR3 is 15 residues. CDR1 is SGHNT and CDR2 is YYREEE in the germline V gene (reference sequence). The CDR3 DNA is TGTGCCAGCAGCCACCAGCGGGAAGTTATCAATGAGCAGTTCTTC. Its protein is CASSHQREVINEQFF.

This clone has only one observation. The chain links TRBV14 to TRBJ1-2; 7 bases match TRBD1. The CDR3 spans 16 residues. Germline V CDR1 and CDR2: SGHDN, FVKESK. Trimming removed 3 bases from V and 5 bases from J; junction bases left unmatched: 12. CDR3 protein: CASSQETGAAHYGYTF. In nucleotides, the CDR3 is TGTGCCAGCAGCCAGGAAACAGGGGCTGCCCATTATGGCTACACCTTC.

The rearrangement joins TRBV5-1 to TRBJ2-4, with 15 bases fitting TRBD2. The CDR3 consists of 17 residues. V lost 5 bases, J lost 0 bases, and 3 bases stayed unmatched. The germline gives CDR1 SGHRS, CDR2 YFSETQ. The DNA of the CDR3 is TGCGCCAGCAGTCCGGGACTAGCGGGGGGAGCCAAAAACATTCAGTACTTC. Its protein product is CASSPGLAGGAKNIQYF. Filled out from reference TRBV5-1 and TRBJ2-4, the complete variable domain reads KAGVTQTPRYLIKTRGQQVTLSCSPISGHRSVSWYQQTPGQGLQFLFEYFSETQRNKGNFPGRFSGRQFSNSRSEMNVSTLELGDSALYLCASSPGLAGGAKNIQYFGAGTRLSVL.

The V gene is TRBV5-6, the J gene TRBJ1-3; D gene unclear. Germline values: CDR1 SGHDT, CDR2 YYEEEE. V lost 1 base and J 0 bases, leaving 5 bases between the germline ends. This CDR3 has 14 amino acids. The CDR3 region is CASSLYGSGNTIYF. CDR3 bases: TGTGCCAGCAGCTTGTACGGCTCTGGAAACACCATATATTTT. The full variable domain, in which reference TRBV5-6 and TRBJ1-3 provide the parts outside the CDR3, is DAGVTQSPTHLIKTRGQQVTLRCSPKSGHDTVSWYQQALGQGPQFIFQYYEEEERQRGNFPDRFSGHQFPNYSSELNVNALLLGDSALYLCASSLYGSGNTIYFGEGSWLTVV.

The J gene is TRBJ2-1, the V gene TRBV18; D is perhaps TRBD2 (6 bases). The CDR3 spans 16 residues. Trimming left V 3 bases short and J 9 bases short, with 21 bases between. Germline CDR1 KGHSH, CDR2 LQKENI. The CDR3: CASSPISGPPRIEQFF. The CDR3 region has the DNA TGTGCCAGCTCACCTATAAGCGGGCCTCCGAGAATTGAGCAGTTCTTC.

V usage is TRBV18 and J usage is TRBJ2-5, with a weak D call TRBD1 (5 bases). The germline V gene has CDR1 KGHSH and CDR2 LQKENI. Trimming shortened V by 0 bases and J by 2 bases, and 13 bases separated the two germline ends. This CDR3 has 16 amino acids. The CDR3 bases are TGTGCCAGCTCACCACCAATAATCCAGGGACAAGAGACCCAGTACTTC. The encoded protein is CASSPPIIQGQETQYF.

The chain links TRBV3-1 (or the pseudogene TRBV3-2) to TRBJ2-3, with 8 positions matching TRBD1. Germline V CDR1 and CDR2: LGHDT, YNNKEL (reference sequence). The CDR3 has 15 amino acids. V shed 2 bases and J 1 base; nucleotides not matched to a gene: 2. In DNA, the CDR3 is TGTGCCAGCAGCCAACCGGGACAGGGCACAGATACGCAGTATTTT. Protein sequence: CASSQPGQGTDTQYF.

Only one count was recorded for this clone. V is TRBV27 and J is TRBJ2-3, with a weak D call TRBD2 (5 bases). V was clipped by 4 bases and J by 0 bases, with 11 bases between them. Germline values: CDR1 MNHEY, CDR2 SMNVEV (reference sequence). The CDR3 length is 15 residues. The CDR3 region is CASSSLRGSTDTQYF. In nucleotides, the CDR3 is TGTGCCAGCAGTTCCCTTCGGGGAAGCACAGATACGCAGTATTTT.

The chain has TRBV19 and TRBJ1-5; D is ambiguous. CDR1 and CDR2 from the germline V gene are LNHDA and SQIVND (reference sequence). Trimming removed 3 bases from V and 7 bases from J, with 16 bases in between. There are 15 residues in the CDR3. The CDR3 DNA reads TGTGCCAGTAGTATGGGCGGGAACCTTGGGCAGCCCCAGCATTTT. Amino acid sequence: CASSMGGNLGQPQHF.

This chain uses TRBV5-1 with TRBJ2-7; possible D gene TRBD2, 6 bases. The CDR3 runs to 13 residues. V shed 7 bases and J shed 2 bases, with 13 bases lying between them. Germline V gene lookup returns CDR1 SGHRS and CDR2 YFSETQ. CDR3 nucleotides: TGCGCCAGCCAGGGACTCGGCACCTACGAGCAGTACTTC. Translating gives CASQGLGTYEQYF.

The chain joins TRBV12-3 or TRBV12-4 to TRBJ1-1; weak D call: TRBD1 (5 bases). CDR3 length: 13 amino acids. The V and J ends lost 10 bases and 1 base respectively, with 13 bases between them. CDR3 protein: CANRAGGNTEAFF. DNA for the CDR3: TGTGCCAACCGGGCCGGGGGGAACACTGAAGCTTTCTTT.

The chain employs TRBV15 and TRBJ2-2, with D maybe TRBD1 (5 bases). The CDR3 sequence is 16 residues long. The V gene's germline CDR1 is LNHNV and CDR2 YYDKDF (reference sequence). Trimming took 0 bases from V and 4 from J, leaving 12 bases between them. The CDR3 DNA is TGTGCCACCAGCAGAGATCTGGAAGGGGCCACCGGGGAGCTGTTTTTT. It translates to CATSRDLEGATGELFF.

This clone was seen once. V gene TRBV18 combines with J gene TRBJ2-1; TRBD2 aligns across 16 bases. The V gene's germline CDR1 is KGHSH and CDR2 LQKENI. The V and J ends lost 4 bases and 2 bases, in that order; junction bases with no gene match: 5. The CDR3 is made up of 18 amino acids. The CDR3 DNA is TGTGCCAGCTCACTGGGACTAGCGGGAGGGCCAGCCTACAATGAGCAGTTCTTC. Translating it yields CASSLGLAGGPAYNEQFF.

The genes are TRBV5-1 and TRBJ1-3, with D uncertain. The CDR3 extends over 15 amino acids. The V gene lost 4 bases and the J gene lost 1 base, with 12 bases spanning the gap. Germline assignment: CDR1 SGHRS and CDR2 YFSETQ. As DNA, the CDR3 is TGCGCCAGCAGCGAGTTCGGTGCGTCTGGAAACACCATATATTTT. It is translated as CASSEFGASGNTIYF.

The V and J genes are TRBV5-6 and TRBJ2-7; TRBD1 matches at 9 bases. The J segment lost 3 bases and the V segment lost 4 bases, leaving 2 bases of the junction unmatched. The CDR3 consists of 13 residues. Germline values: CDR1 SGHDT, CDR2 YYEEEE. DNA of the CDR3: TGTGCCAGCAGCAAGGACAGGGGCTACGAGCAGTACTTC. This sequence encodes CASSKDRGYEQYF. The whole variable domain, remainder taken from reference TRBV5-6 and TRBJ2-7, is DAGVTQSPTHLIKTRGQQVTLRCSPKSGHDTVSWYQQALGQGPQFIFQYYEEEERQRGNFPDRFSGHQFPNYSSELNVNALLLGDSALYLCASSKDRGYEQYFGPGTRLTVT.